A selection of T cell receptor beta chains follows, all from one sample in a study of T-cell reconstitution after alpha-beta-depleted transplantation in children. MiXCR, run by TCRdb on the PCR reads, gives a single entry per CDR3 protein. The table has 440,000 or so distinct CDR3 sequences, roughly 10% seen once. The sample consisted of PBMCs from the stem cell graft donor, taken from the stem cell graft. These receptor sequences come from a human donor who donated a stem cell graft to a child with acute myeloid leukemia. Both conserved end residues are part of each CDR3. D genes are given only for firm matches.

D gene	V gene	CDR3 length	J gene	CDR3 protein
TRBD1	TRBV4-2	13	TRBJ2-3	CAGRDRNTDTQYF
-	TRBV20-1	13	TRBJ2-7	CSARGGAEYEQYF
TRBD2	TRBV7-2	18	TRBJ2-5	CASSLAGEGGPRRETQYF
-	TRBV6-5	15	TRBJ1-5	CASSFGAVGNQPQHF
-	TRBV20-1	12	TRBJ1-1	CSARGSNTEAFF
TRBD1	TRBV7-9	15	TRBJ1-1	CASSWGQGRNTEAFF
TRBD2	TRBV7-2	15	TRBJ2-3	CASSFGGGFTDTQYF
-	TRBV9	14	TRBJ1-2	CASSPPAGNYGYTF
-	TRBV15	14	TRBJ2-3	CATSRGTALDTQYF
-	TRBV15	12	TRBJ2-7	CATSRDFYEQYF
TRBD2	TRBV4-1	16	TRBJ2-5	CASSPRFSGGFETQYF
-	TRBV5-1	16	TRBJ2-5	CASSLGSVGSGETQYF
-	TRBV12-3/TRBV12-4	15	TRBJ1-3	CASIRDPSSGNTIYF
TRBD2	TRBV11-1	18	TRBJ2-6	CASSSTTSGNSGANGLTF
TRBD2	TRBV20-1	16	TRBJ2-7	CSASNRASGSPDEQYF
TRBD2	TRBV4-2	16	TRBJ2-2	CASSQEASGYTGELFF
TRBD2	TRBV20-1	15	TRBJ2-1	CSARGLAGLGNEQFF
TRBD2	TRBV9	16	TRBJ2-7	CASSVGTSGYSYEQYF
-	TRBV20-1	12	TRBJ1-2	CSARDTGLGYTF
TRBD2	TRBV7-2	14	TRBJ2-7	CASRGLAGYYEQYF
TRBD1	TRBV5-1	15	TRBJ2-1	CASSYRTGAYNEQFF
-	TRBV20-1	12	TRBJ2-3	CSARVTADTQYF
TRBD1	TRBV5-1	16	TRBJ1-2	CASGFPTGGRDYGYTF
-	TRBV5-1	17	TRBJ1-2	CASSLASMDSSNYGYTF
-	TRBV15	18	TRBJ2-1	CATSRESGLGQEINEQFF
TRBD1	TRBV20-1	15	TRBJ2-5	CSAAGDRGIQETQYF
TRBD2	TRBV7-8	18	TRBJ2-5	CASSLGLAGGPFQETQYF
TRBD2	TRBV30	16	TRBJ2-6	CASPSGSSSGANVLTF
-	TRBV20-1	16	TRBJ1-1	CSARELYAILQTEAFF
-	TRBV6-5	15	TRBJ1-4	CASSSSGTATGKLFF
TRBD2	TRBV5-1	14	TRBJ2-1	CASSLDWRENEQFF
TRBD2	TRBV6-1	16	TRBJ2-1	CASSELSSGGLGEQFF
-	TRBV5-1	14	TRBJ2-5	CASSLGTGDETQYF
TRBD1	TRBV4-1	17	TRBJ1-1	CASSQETQGEWGTEAFF
TRBD1	TRBV29-1	13	TRBJ2-1	CSVGYRGYNEQFF
-	TRBV21-1	12	TRBJ2-1	CASPTRDNEQFF
TRBD2	TRBV5-1	15	TRBJ2-5	CASSFGGRAAETRYF
-	TRBV5-1	15	TRBJ1-5	CAPPVRGFGNQPQHF
-	TRBV20-1	14	TRBJ2-3	CSAKSGRLTDTQYF
-	TRBV12-3/TRBV12-4	15	TRBJ2-2	CASSWGLLNTGELFF
-	TRBV29-1	14	TRBJ2-2	CSVVPFGNTGELFF
TRBD2	TRBV7-8	13	TRBJ2-5	CASNSGDQETQYF
-	TRBV6-2/TRBV6-3	12	TRBJ2-1	CASSYSRIEQFF
-	TRBV3-1	13	TRBJ2-3	CASSHLAEYTQYF
TRBD2	TRBV7-2	17	TRBJ2-1	CASSLAFSGRAYNEQFF
-	TRBV4-1	16	TRBJ1-2	CASSPLGERTNYGYTF
-	TRBV6-1	16	TRBJ2-1	CASSEALRGSYNEQFF